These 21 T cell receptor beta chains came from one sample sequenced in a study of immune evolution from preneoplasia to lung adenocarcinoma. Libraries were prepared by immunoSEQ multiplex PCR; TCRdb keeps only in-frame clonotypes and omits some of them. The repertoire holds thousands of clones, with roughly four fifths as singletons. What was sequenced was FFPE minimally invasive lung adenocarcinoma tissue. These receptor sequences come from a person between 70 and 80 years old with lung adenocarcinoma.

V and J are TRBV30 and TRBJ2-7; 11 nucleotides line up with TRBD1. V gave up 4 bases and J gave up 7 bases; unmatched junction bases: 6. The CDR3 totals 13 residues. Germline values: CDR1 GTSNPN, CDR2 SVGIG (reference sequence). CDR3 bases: TGTGCCTGGATGGGGACAGGGGGGCGGGAGCAGTACTTC. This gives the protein CAWMGTGGREQYF.

The CDR3 DNA reads TGTGCCAGCAGCCAGGGACTAGCGGGACGAAGTGCGCAGTATTTT. This encodes CASSQGLAGRSAQYF. The chain links TRBV14 to TRBJ2-3, with TRBD2 matching over 13 bases. V shed 3 bases, J shed 10 bases, and the junction held 7 bases outside the gene matches. Germline V gives CDR1 SGHDN, CDR2 FVKESK. This CDR3 comprises 15 residues.

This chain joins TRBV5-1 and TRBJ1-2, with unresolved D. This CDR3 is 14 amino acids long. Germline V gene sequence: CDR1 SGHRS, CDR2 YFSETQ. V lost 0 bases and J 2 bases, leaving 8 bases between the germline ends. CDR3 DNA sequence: TGCGCCAGCAGCTTGGCTCCGGGGAACTATGGCTACACCTTC. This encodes CASSLAPGNYGYTF.

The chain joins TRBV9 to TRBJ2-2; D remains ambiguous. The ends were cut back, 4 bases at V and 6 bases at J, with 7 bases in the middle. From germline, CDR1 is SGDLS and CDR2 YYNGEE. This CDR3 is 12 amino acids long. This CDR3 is CASSIAPGELFF. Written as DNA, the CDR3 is TGTGCCAGCAGCATAGCCCCCGGGGAGCTGTTTTTT.

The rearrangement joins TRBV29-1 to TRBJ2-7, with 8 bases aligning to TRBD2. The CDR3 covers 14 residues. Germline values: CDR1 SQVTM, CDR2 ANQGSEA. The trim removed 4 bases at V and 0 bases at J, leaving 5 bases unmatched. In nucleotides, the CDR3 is TGCAGCGTTGCTCCGGGGGGGAGCTCCTACGAGCAGTACTTC. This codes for CSVAPGGSSYEQYF.

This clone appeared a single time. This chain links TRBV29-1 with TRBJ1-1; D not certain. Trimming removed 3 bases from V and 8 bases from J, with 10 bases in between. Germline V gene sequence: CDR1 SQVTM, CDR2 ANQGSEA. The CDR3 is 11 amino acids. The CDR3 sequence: CSVDRFLEAFF. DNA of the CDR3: TGCAGCGTTGATCGGTTCCTGGAAGCTTTCTTT.

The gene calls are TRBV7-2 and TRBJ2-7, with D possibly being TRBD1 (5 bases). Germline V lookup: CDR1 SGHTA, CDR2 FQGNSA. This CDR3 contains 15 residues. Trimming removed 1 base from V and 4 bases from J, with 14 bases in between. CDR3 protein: CASSLVLQGSYEQYF. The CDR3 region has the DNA TGTGCCAGCAGCTTAGTTTTGCAGGGTAGTTACGAGCAGTACTTC. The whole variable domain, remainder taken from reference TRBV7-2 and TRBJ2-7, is GAGVSQSPSNKVTEKGKDVELRCDPISGHTALYWYRQSLGQGLEFLIYFQGNSAPDKSGLPSDRFSAERTGGSVSTLTIQRTQQEDSAVYLCASSLVLQGSYEQYFGPGTRLTVT.

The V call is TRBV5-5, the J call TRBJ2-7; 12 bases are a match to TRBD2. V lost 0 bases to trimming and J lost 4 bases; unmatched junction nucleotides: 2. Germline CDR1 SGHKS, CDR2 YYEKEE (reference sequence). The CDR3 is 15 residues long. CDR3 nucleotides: TGTGCCAGCAGCTTGGGGACTAGCGGGATATACGAGCAGTACTTC. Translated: CASSLGTSGIYEQYF.

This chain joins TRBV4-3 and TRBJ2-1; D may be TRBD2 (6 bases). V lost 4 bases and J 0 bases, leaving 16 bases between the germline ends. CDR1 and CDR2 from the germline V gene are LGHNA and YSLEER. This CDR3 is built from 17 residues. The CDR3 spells CASSLILGGGSYNEQFF. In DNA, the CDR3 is TGCGCCAGCAGCCTTATACTGGGGGGAGGCTCCTACAATGAGCAGTTCTTC.

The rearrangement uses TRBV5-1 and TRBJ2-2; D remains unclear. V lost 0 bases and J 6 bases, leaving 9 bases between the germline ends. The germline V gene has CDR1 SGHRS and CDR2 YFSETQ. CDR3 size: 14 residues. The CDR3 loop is CASSLAGPAGELFF. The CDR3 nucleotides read TGCGCCAGCAGCTTGGCCGGCCCCGCCGGGGAGCTGTTTTTT.

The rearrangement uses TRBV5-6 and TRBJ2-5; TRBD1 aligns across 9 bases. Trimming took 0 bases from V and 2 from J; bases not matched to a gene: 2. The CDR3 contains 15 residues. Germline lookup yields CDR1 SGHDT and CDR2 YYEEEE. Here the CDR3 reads CASSLEGQGQETQYF. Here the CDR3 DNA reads TGTGCCAGCAGCTTGGAGGGACAGGGACAAGAGACCCAGTACTTC.

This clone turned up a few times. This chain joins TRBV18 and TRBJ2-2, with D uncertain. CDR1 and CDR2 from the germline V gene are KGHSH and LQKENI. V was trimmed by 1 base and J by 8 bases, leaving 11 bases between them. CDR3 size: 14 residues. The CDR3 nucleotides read TGTGCCAGCTCACCACGGTCCTCTTCAGGGGAGCTGTTTTTT. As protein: CASSPRSSSGELFF.

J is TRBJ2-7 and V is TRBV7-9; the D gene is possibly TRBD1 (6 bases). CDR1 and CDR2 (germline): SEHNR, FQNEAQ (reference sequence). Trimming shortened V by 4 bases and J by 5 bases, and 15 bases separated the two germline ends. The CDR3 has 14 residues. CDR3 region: CASSSQTGPDEQYF. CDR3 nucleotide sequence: TGTGCCAGCAGCTCCCAGACAGGTCCCGACGAGCAGTACTTC.

DNA of the CDR3: TGCGCCAGCAGTGAGAAGCAGACTGCCGTGGAGTACTTC. Translating gives CASSEKQTAVEYF. The gene calls are TRBV10-2 and TRBJ2-7; D uncertain. V dropped 2 bases and J dropped 11 bases, with 16 bases sitting between them. Germline CDR1 and CDR2: WSHSY and SAAADI. The CDR3 spans 13 residues.

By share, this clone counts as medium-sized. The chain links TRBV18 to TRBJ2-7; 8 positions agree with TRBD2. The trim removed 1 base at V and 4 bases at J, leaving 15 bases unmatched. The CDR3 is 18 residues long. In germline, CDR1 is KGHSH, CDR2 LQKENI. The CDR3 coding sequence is TGTGCCAGCTCACCACAGGCCCTACCGGGAGGGTCCAAGTACGAGCAGTACTTC. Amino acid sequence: CASSPQALPGGSKYEQYF. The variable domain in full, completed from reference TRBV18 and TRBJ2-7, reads NAGVMQNPRHLVRRRGQEARLRCSPMKGHSHVYWYRQLPEEGLKFMVYLQKENIIDESGMPKERFSAEFPKEGPSILRIQQVVRGDSAAYFCASSPQALPGGSKYEQYFGPGTRLTVT.

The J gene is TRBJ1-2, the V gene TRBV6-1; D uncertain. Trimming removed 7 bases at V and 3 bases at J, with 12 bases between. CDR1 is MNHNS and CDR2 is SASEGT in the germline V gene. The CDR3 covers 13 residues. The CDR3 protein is CASTVDRDYGYTF. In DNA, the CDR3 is TGTGCCAGCACAGTGGATCGCGACTATGGCTACACCTTC.

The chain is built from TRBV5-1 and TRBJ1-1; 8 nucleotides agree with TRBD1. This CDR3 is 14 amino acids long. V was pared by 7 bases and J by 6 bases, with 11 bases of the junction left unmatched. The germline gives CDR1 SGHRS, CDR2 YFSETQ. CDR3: CASAPGGATSEAFF. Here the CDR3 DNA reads TGCGCCAGCGCGCCAGGGGGCGCGACGTCTGAAGCTTTCTTT.

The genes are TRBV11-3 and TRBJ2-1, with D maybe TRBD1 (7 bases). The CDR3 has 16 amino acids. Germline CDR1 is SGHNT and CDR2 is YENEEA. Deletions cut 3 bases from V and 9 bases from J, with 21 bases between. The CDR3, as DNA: TGTGCCAGCAGCTTGAGGGGGCGGGATGCTACAGCTGAGCAGTTCTTC. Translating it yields CASSLRGRDATAEQFF.

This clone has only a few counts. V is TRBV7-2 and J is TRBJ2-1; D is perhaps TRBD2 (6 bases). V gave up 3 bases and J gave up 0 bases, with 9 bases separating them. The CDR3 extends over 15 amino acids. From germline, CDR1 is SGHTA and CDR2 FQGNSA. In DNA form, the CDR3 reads TGTGCCAGCAGCTTTCGCGGGAACTCCTACAATGAGCAGTTCTTC. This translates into CASSFRGNSYNEQFF.

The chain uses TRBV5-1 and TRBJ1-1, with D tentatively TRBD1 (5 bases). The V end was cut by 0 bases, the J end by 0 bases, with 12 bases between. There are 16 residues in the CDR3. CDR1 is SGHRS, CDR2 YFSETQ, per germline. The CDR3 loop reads CASSLGGAEMNTEAFF. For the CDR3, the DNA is TGCGCCAGCAGCTTGGGCGGGGCCGAGATGAACACTGAAGCTTTCTTT.

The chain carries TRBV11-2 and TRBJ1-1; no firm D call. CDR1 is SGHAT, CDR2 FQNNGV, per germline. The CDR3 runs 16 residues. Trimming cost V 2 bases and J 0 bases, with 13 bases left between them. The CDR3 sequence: CASSLTVVGMNTEAFF. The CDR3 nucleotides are TGTGCCAGCAGCTTAACTGTTGTGGGAATGAACACTGAAGCTTTCTTT.